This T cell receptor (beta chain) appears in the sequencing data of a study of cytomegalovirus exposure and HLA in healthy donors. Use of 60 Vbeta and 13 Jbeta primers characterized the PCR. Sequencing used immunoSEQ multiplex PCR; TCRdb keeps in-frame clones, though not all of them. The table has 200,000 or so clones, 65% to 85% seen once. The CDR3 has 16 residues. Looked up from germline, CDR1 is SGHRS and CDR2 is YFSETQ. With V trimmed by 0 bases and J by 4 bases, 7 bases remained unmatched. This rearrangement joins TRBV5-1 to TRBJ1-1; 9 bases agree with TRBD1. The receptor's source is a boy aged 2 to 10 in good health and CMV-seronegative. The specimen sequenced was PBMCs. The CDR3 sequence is CASSLDPTGGITEAFF. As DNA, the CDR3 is TGCGCCAGCAGCTTGGACCCAACAGGGGGCATCACTGAAGCTTTCTTT.